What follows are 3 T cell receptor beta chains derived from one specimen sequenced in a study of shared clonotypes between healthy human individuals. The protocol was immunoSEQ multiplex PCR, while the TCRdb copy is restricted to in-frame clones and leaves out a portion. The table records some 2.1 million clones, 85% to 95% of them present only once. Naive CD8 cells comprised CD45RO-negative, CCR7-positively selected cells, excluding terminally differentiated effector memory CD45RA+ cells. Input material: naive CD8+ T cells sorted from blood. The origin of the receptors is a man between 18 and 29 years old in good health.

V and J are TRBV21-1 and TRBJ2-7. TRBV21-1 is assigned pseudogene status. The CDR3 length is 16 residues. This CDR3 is CASSKVGPDPSYEQYF. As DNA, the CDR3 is TGTGCCAGCAGCAAAGTAGGGCCGGACCCCTCCTACGAGCAGTACTTC.

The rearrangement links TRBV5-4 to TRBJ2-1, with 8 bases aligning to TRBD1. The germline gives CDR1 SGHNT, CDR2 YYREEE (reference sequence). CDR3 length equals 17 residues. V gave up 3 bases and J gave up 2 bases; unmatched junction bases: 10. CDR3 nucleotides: TGTGCCAGCAGCTGGGGGACGGGACAGGCCGCCTACAATGAGCAGTTCTTC. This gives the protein CASSWGTGQAAYNEQFF.

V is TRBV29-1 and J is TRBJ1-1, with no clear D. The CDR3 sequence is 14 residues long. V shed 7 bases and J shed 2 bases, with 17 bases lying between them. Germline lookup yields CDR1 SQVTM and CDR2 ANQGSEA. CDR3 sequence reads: CSAGATILNTEAFF. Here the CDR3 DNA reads TGCAGCGCCGGCGCGACGATACTCAACACTGAAGCTTTCTTT.